Below, 30 T cell receptor beta chains from the same sample are listed, as sequenced in a study of shared clonotypes between healthy human individuals. Sequenced by immunoSEQ multiplex PCR; TCRdb stores in-frame clones only, minus some. The profile shows approximately 120,000 clones, 68% of them singletons. Source material: memory CD8+ T cells sorted from blood. Stated subset: CD45RO+ cells pooled with CCR7-negative TemRA cells. All receptors come from a woman aged 30 to 39 in good health.

CDR3 sequence reads: CASSVWKGGTGELFF. The CDR3 DNA reads TGTGCCAGCAGCGTATGGAAGGGAGGTACCGGGGAGCTGTTTTTT. The chain carries TRBV9 and TRBJ2-2, with D possibly being TRBD2 (6 bases). The CDR3 totals 15 residues. V was trimmed by 1 base and J by 5 bases, leaving 12 bases between them. Per germline, CDR1 SGDLS and CDR2 YYNGEE.

The V and J genes are TRBV5-4 and TRBJ1-2, with no clear D. With 0 bases removed from V and 8 bases from J, the gap between germline ends came to 11 bases. Per the germline V gene, CDR1 is SGHNT and CDR2 is YYREEE (reference sequence). CDR3 length: 13 residues. Here the CDR3 reads CASSLDRNRGYTF. As DNA, the CDR3 is TGTGCCAGCAGCTTGGACAGAAATAGGGGCTACACCTTC.

This chain links TRBV5-1 with TRBJ1-1, with 8 bases identical to TRBD1. The J segment lost 6 bases and the V segment lost 4 bases, leaving 11 bases of the junction unmatched. The CDR3 is 15 residues long. The V gene's germline CDR1 is SGHRS and CDR2 YFSETQ. The CDR3 bases are TGCGCCAGCAGCGGGTGGACAGGGCAAGGTGCTGAAGCTTTCTTT. Translation: CASSGWTGQGAEAFF. Drawing the rest from reference TRBV5-1 and TRBJ1-1, the complete variable domain is KAGVTQTPRYLIKTRGQQVTLSCSPISGHRSVSWYQQTPGQGLQFLFEYFSETQRNKGNFPGRFSGRQFSNSRSEMNVSTLELGDSALYLCASSGWTGQGAEAFFGQGTRLTVV.

The chain combines TRBV2 with TRBJ2-7, with D unresolved. Germline values: CDR1 SNHLY, CDR2 FYNNEI. V was cut by 6 bases and J by 2 bases, with 11 bases left in between. CDR3 size: 13 residues. The DNA for the CDR3 is TGTGCCAGCAGGCCCCCAGAGCCCTACGAGCAGTACTTC. Residues: CASRPPEPYEQYF. The full variable domain, rest sourced from reference TRBV2 and TRBJ2-7, is EPEVTQTPSHQVTQMGQEVILRCVPISNHLYFYWYRQILGQKVEFLVSFYNNEISEKSEIFDDQFSVERPDGSNFTLKIRSTKLEDSAMYFCASRPPEPYEQYFGPGTRLTVT.

The chain joins TRBV29-1 to TRBJ2-7; 8 nucleotides line up with TRBD2. There are 13 residues in the CDR3. The germline V gene has CDR1 SQVTM and CDR2 ANQGSEA. V lost 5 bases and J lost 2; bases outside the gene matches: 5. CDR3 amino acids: CSVLLAAAYEQYF. DNA of the CDR3: TGCAGCGTTTTACTAGCGGCCGCCTACGAGCAGTACTTC.

The gene calls are TRBV28 and TRBJ2-6, with D possibly matching TRBD1 (5 bases). The CDR3 has 15 amino acids. The germline V gene encodes CDR1 MDHEN and CDR2 SYDVKM. V was shortened by 1 base and J by 4 bases, with 8 bases between the two germline ends. The CDR3 nucleotides read TGTGCCAGCAGTTTATCAGGGCACGGGGCCAACGTCCTGACTTTC. It is translated as CASSLSGHGANVLTF.

The chain recombines TRBV7-9 with TRBJ1-3, with D uncertain. Trimming took 2 bases from V and 1 from J, leaving 15 bases between them. Germline assignment: CDR1 SEHNR and CDR2 FQNEAQ (reference sequence). CDR3 length: 17 amino acids. The CDR3 DNA sequence: TGTGCCAGCAGCTTATTGGTTGGTGGTCGTTCTGGAAACACCATATATTTT. It specifies CASSLLVGGRSGNTIYF. Drawing the rest from reference TRBV7-9 and TRBJ1-3, the complete variable domain is DTGVSQNPRHKITKRGQNVTFRCDPISEHNRLYWYRQTLGQGPEFLTYFQNEAQLEKSRLLSDRFSAERPKGSFSTLEIQRTEQGDSAMYLCASSLLVGGRSGNTIYFGEGSWLTVV.

The genes are TRBV10-3 and TRBJ1-1; D might be TRBD1 (5 bases). From germline, CDR1 is ENHRY and CDR2 SYGVKD. This CDR3 region has 14 residues. Trimming stripped 6 bases from V and 0 bases from J, with 11 bases between. The CDR3 reads CAIRNRLLNTEAFF. CDR3 DNA sequence: TGTGCCATCAGAAACAGGTTGCTGAACACTGAAGCTTTCTTT.

The chain uses TRBV7-6 and TRBJ2-7; D possibly corresponds to TRBD2 (6 bases). CDR3 length equals 15 residues. Germline V gene sequence: CDR1 SGHVS, CDR2 FNYEAQ. Between the trimmed V and J ends, which lost 0 bases and 4 bases, there was a span of 13 bases. CDR3 sequence (DNA): TGTGCCAGCAGCTTAGCGGGTTGGCTAGCGTACGAGCAGTACTTC. It yields the protein CASSLAGWLAYEQYF.

V and J are TRBV5-1 and TRBJ2-2; 9 positions agree with TRBD1. Germline V gene sequence: CDR1 SGHRS, CDR2 YFSETQ. The CDR3 is 16 residues long. V gave up 5 bases and J gave up 6 bases; unmatched junction bases: 11. The CDR3 reads CASRLPGQGSAGELFF. In DNA form, the CDR3 reads TGCGCCAGCAGGCTTCCGGGACAGGGATCGGCCGGGGAGCTGTTTTTT.

This clone was observed once. The chain recombines TRBV10-3 with TRBJ1-1; D may be TRBD1 (6 bases). Germline V gives CDR1 ENHRY, CDR2 SYGVKD. The CDR3 contains 14 residues. V shed 3 bases and J shed 5 bases, with 13 bases lying between them. CDR3 in amino acids: CAISEEGVKTEAFF. The CDR3 coding sequence is TGTGCCATCAGTGAAGAGGGGGTTAAAACTGAAGCTTTCTTT.

The J gene is TRBJ2-7, the V gene TRBV5-6, with D possibly TRBD1 on 6 matching bases. This CDR3 is built from 14 residues. V was trimmed by 0 bases and J by 3 bases, leaving 10 bases between them. Germline lookup yields CDR1 SGHDT and CDR2 YYEEEE. This CDR3 reads CASSLDGGRYEQYF. The CDR3 DNA reads TGTGCCAGCAGCTTGGATGGGGGCCGCTACGAGCAGTACTTC.

A single count supports this clone. The chain is built from TRBV6-1 and TRBJ2-2; perhaps TRBD2 as D (5 bases). Trimming cost V 8 bases and J 7 bases, with 20 bases left between them. The CDR3 is 15 residues long. CDR1 and CDR2 (germline): MNHNS, SASEGT. The CDR3 DNA follows: TGTGCCAGCCGGGGTTTGTCAGGATATTACGGGGAGCTGTTTTTT. Encoded protein: CASRGLSGYYGELFF.

The V and J genes are TRBV5-1 and TRBJ2-7; 7 bases align to TRBD2. Germline CDR1 SGHRS, CDR2 YFSETQ. With V trimmed by 4 bases and J by 0 bases, 7 bases remained unmatched. The CDR3 length is 15 residues. The CDR3 is CASSNRDYNSYEQYF. The CDR3, as DNA: TGCGCCAGCAGCAACCGGGACTACAACTCCTACGAGCAGTACTTC.

The chain carries TRBV6-6 and TRBJ2-1; D remains ambiguous. The germline V gene encodes CDR1 MNHNY and CDR2 SVGAGI (reference sequence). The V end was cut by 0 bases, the J end by 6 bases, with 3 bases between. CDR3 length: 12 residues. CDR3 sequence: CASSYSSNEQFF. CDR3 sequence (DNA): TGTGCCAGCAGTTACTCGTCCAATGAGCAGTTCTTC.

For the CDR3, the DNA is TGTGCCAGCAGGTTATTGAACACTGAAGCTTTCTTT. As protein: CASRLLNTEAFF. This rearrangement joins TRBV2 to TRBJ1-1; D gene uncertain. Trimming took off 6 bases at V and 0 bases at J, with 5 bases between the two ends. Germline CDR1 is SNHLY and CDR2 is FYNNEI. This CDR3 comprises 12 residues.

The V gene is TRBV7-2, the J gene TRBJ2-5; a possible D gene is TRBD1 (6 bases). CDR1 and CDR2 (germline): SGHTA, FQGNSA. V was pared by 3 bases and J by 3 bases, with 14 bases between. The CDR3 covers 15 residues. The CDR3 DNA reads TGTGCCAGCAGCTTCTCCGGACAGCGAGAAGAGACCCAGTACTTC. Residues: CASSFSGQREETQYF.

This clone was recorded once. This chain connects TRBV19 to TRBJ1-2; D remains ambiguous. The germline V gene encodes CDR1 LNHDA and CDR2 SQIVND (reference sequence). The CDR3 runs 12 residues. Trimming left V 7 bases short and J 4 bases short, with 10 bases between. The CDR3 nucleotides are TGTGCCAGTATTGGTTTTACCTATGGCTACACCTTC. This codes for CASIGFTYGYTF.

The table lists this clone with a count of one. The chain has TRBV27 and TRBJ2-1; 7 nucleotides align to TRBD1. The CDR3 loop spans 13 amino acids. Germline V lookup: CDR1 MNHEY, CDR2 SMNVEV (reference sequence). V lost 3 bases, J lost 7 bases, and 3 bases stayed unmatched. In DNA form, the CDR3 reads TGTGCCAGCAGTTTCCGGACAGGTAATGAGCAGTTCTTC. This translates into CASSFRTGNEQFF.

This sequence joins TRBV27 and TRBJ1-5; 7 bases are a match to TRBD1. CDR1 is MNHEY and CDR2 is SMNVEV in the germline V gene (reference sequence). Trimming at V came to 6 bases and at J to 4 bases, leaving 6 bases not matched to a gene. The CDR3 covers 14 residues. Here the CDR3 reads CASRPDRPNQPQHF. The CDR3 nucleotides read TGTGCCAGCAGGCCGGACAGGCCGAATCAGCCCCAGCATTTT.

This chain's CDR3 is CAWSVAGARGYNQPQHF. The CDR3 nucleotides read TGTGCCTGGAGTGTAGCGGGCGCGAGGGGATATAATCAGCCCCAGCATTTT. This chain uses TRBV30 with TRBJ1-5; D may be TRBD1 (5 bases). The V gene lost 0 bases and the J gene lost 4 bases, with 19 bases spanning the gap. The CDR3 covers 17 residues. Germline V CDR1 and CDR2: GTSNPN, SVGIG (reference sequence). Based on the CDR3 plus reference TRBV30 and TRBJ1-5, the full variable domain is SQTIHQWPATLVQPVGSPLSLECTVEGTSNPNLYWYRQAAGRGLQLLFYSVGIGQISSEVPQNLSASRPQDRQFILSSKKLLLSDSGFYLCAWSVAGARGYNQPQHFGDGTRLSIL.

At least ten counts were recorded for this clone. The chain joins TRBV10-3 to TRBJ2-1; D is possibly TRBD2 (5 bases). The CDR3 length is 15 residues. Trimming cost V 3 bases and J 7 bases, with 16 bases left between them. CDR1 is ENHRY, CDR2 SYGVKD, per germline. This CDR3 is CAISDGVGRPNEQFF. Written as DNA, the CDR3 is TGTGCCATCAGTGACGGGGTAGGGCGGCCTAATGAGCAGTTCTTC.

The chain couples TRBV10-2 to TRBJ2-5; 10 bases align to TRBD2. CDR3 length: 13 residues. The V gene's germline CDR1 is WSHSY and CDR2 SAAADI. The trim removed 9 bases at V and 11 bases at J, leaving 12 bases unmatched. The CDR3 here is CASTSGDAGEQYF. The CDR3 region has the DNA TGCGCCAGTACTAGCGGGGACGCGGGGGAGCAGTACTTC.

V gene TRBV29-1 combines with J gene TRBJ2-2, with 7 bases aligning to TRBD1. V was pared by 7 bases and J by 7 bases, with 9 bases of the junction left unmatched. Germline-derived CDR1 and CDR2 are SQVTM and ANQGSEA. The length of the CDR3 is 13 residues. For the CDR3, the DNA is TGCAGCGCCCGACAGGGATGGGACGGGGAGCTGTTTTTT. Its translation is CSARQGWDGELFF.

The V call is TRBV19, the J call TRBJ1-2; D uncertain. The CDR3 has 17 residues. Deletions cut 6 bases from V and 2 bases from J, with 22 bases between. CDR1 LNHDA and CDR2 SQIVND come from the germline V gene (reference sequence). The CDR3: CASSSRLGEGGNYGYTF. DNA for the CDR3: TGTGCCAGTAGCTCCCGTTTAGGAGAGGGAGGCAACTATGGCTACACCTTC.

This sequence joins TRBV28 and TRBJ1-5; possibly TRBD1 for D (5 bases). This CDR3 contains 14 residues. Germline CDR1 reads MDHEN; CDR2 reads SYDVKM. V was trimmed by 7 bases and J by 0 bases, leaving 10 bases between them. The chain's CDR3 is CASIGDSSNQPQHF. CDR3 nucleotides: TGTGCCAGCATAGGAGACAGTAGCAATCAGCCCCAGCATTTT.

This clone was picked up one time. The chain carries TRBV4-1 and TRBJ2-1, with 7 nucleotides matching TRBD1. Per germline, CDR1 MGHRA and CDR2 YSYEKL. Trimming removed 0 bases from V and 2 bases from J; junction bases left unmatched: 10. This CDR3 is built from 18 residues. The CDR3 protein is CASSQDRGGEGPYNEQFF. The CDR3 DNA sequence: TGCGCCAGCAGCCAAGATAGAGGGGGCGAGGGTCCCTACAATGAGCAGTTCTTC.

The chain employs TRBV6-1 and TRBJ1-5, with a possible D match to TRBD1 (6 bases). The germline V and J ends were trimmed by 0 bases and 2 bases, with 8 bases remaining between them. Germline V CDR1 and CDR2: MNHNS, SASEGT. This CDR3 region has 15 residues. CDR3 nucleotide sequence: TGTGCCAGCAGTGAAGCGCGGACAGGCAATCAGCCCCAGCATTTT. Translation: CASSEARTGNQPQHF.

The chain employs TRBV5-1 and TRBJ2-3, with 7 bases identical to TRBD2. The CDR3 length is 18 residues. Losses at the gene ends were 0 bases for V and 0 bases for J; bases not matched to a gene: 10. Germline V gene lookup returns CDR1 SGHRS and CDR2 YFSETQ. The CDR3 DNA follows: TGCGCCAGCAGCTTGGTCTGGCTGCGGGAGAGAAGCACAGATACGCAGTATTTT. Protein: CASSLVWLRERSTDTQYF.

The rearrangement links TRBV5-1 to TRBJ2-7, with 7 bases that match TRBD2. Looked up from germline, CDR1 is SGHRS and CDR2 is YFSETQ. J was trimmed by 6 bases and V by 3 bases; bases with no gene match: 6. The CDR3 loop spans 13 amino acids. The CDR3 reads CASSSQRDGEQYF. The CDR3 coding sequence is TGCGCCAGCAGCTCCCAGCGGGACGGCGAGCAGTACTTC.